This entry lists 10 T cell receptor beta chains sequenced from one sample in a study of regulatory T cells in long-lasting Graves disease. Sequencing libraries for TCR beta were prepared with iRepertoire HTBI primers and Arm-PCR of CDR3 regions. TCRdb reanalysed the multiplex PCR reads using MiXCR and keeps one entry per CDR3 protein. The table lists some 460,000 distinct CDR3 sequences, about 17% of them singletons, with 10% to 15% in the top ten. Time point meaning: newly diagnosed GD, antithyroid drugs for less than 3 months. After RNA was extracted from PBMCs, the TCR library was made from it. In addition, the sample was reused for a study of T cells in Graves' hyperthyroidism and ophthalmopathy.

Here the sequenced sample was peripheral blood mononuclear cells (PBMCs), taken at new diagnosis, from a patient treated with antithyroid drugs. The receptors stem from a man between 40 and 49 years old with Graves disease.

This clonotype was observed many times. The chain uses TRBV12-3 or TRBV12-4 and TRBJ2-7; perhaps TRBD1 as D (6 bases). V gave up 1 base and J gave up 6 bases, with 13 bases separating them. The CDR3 runs 14 residues. In DNA, the CDR3 is TGTGCCAGCAGTTTAGAGAGGGGGTCCGGCGAGCAGTACTTC. Translating gives CASSLERGSGEQYF.

The V and J genes are TRBV19 and TRBJ2-1; tentatively, D is TRBD1 or TRBD2 (5 bases each). Trimming pared 7 bases from V and 5 bases from J, leaving 18 bases between. CDR1 and CDR2 (germline): LNHDA, SQIVND (reference sequence). The CDR3 is made up of 15 amino acids. The DNA for the CDR3 is TGTGCCAGTACCGAACCGGGACGAGACCACAATGAGCAGTTCTTC. Translation gives CASTEPGRDHNEQFF.

The sample holds a few counts of this clonotype. The rearrangement uses TRBV14 and TRBJ2-2; no definite D call. The CDR3 has 16 amino acids. CDR1 and CDR2 (germline): SGHDN, FVKESK. V was cut by 0 bases and J by 3 bases, with 11 bases left in between. The CDR3: CASSQDPQLYTGELFF. For the CDR3, the DNA is TGTGCCAGCAGCCAAGATCCACAACTTTACACCGGGGAGCTGTTTTTT.

The V gene is TRBV28, the J gene TRBJ2-1, with D maybe TRBD2 (6 bases). Germline values: CDR1 MDHEN, CDR2 SYDVKM. Trimming removed 3 bases at V and 6 bases at J, with 21 bases between. The CDR3 has 17 residues. The CDR3, as DNA: TGTGCCAGCAGTTTGGAATTCTTGCTAGCGAGTGGCAATGAGCAGTTCTTC. Translated, it gives CASSLEFLLASGNEQFF.

There are many counts of this clonotype. This chain links TRBV28 with TRBJ2-7; D may be TRBD1 or TRBD2 (5 bases each). V lost 2 bases and J lost 6, with 8 bases in between. The germline V gene has CDR1 MDHEN and CDR2 SYDVKM. The length of the CDR3 is 12 residues. CDR3 DNA sequence: TGTGCCAGCAGTTTAGCAGGGACCGAGCAGTACTTC. This codes for CASSLAGTEQYF.

The chain is built from TRBV28 and TRBJ2-1, with 11 positions matching TRBD1. The V and J ends lost 5 bases and 9 bases, in that order; junction bases with no gene match: 6. Germline V CDR1 and CDR2: MDHEN, SYDVKM. CDR3 length: 14 residues. The CDR3 spells CASSRTGGGGEQFF. The CDR3 DNA sequence: TGTGCCAGCAGTAGGACAGGGGGCGGCGGTGAGCAGTTCTTC.

This clonotype was recorded at least ten times. The chain employs TRBV15 and TRBJ2-7; 8 bases are shared with TRBD2. The CDR3 extends over 15 amino acids. CDR1 and CDR2 from the germline V gene are LNHNV and YYDKDF (reference sequence). V trimming: 1 base; J trimming: 4 bases; junction bases outside the gene matches: 6. CDR3 bases: TGTGCCACCAGCAGAGTTACTAGCGGAGTGTACGAGCAGTACTTC. This sequence encodes CATSRVTSGVYEQYF.

This clonotype came up many times. The J gene is TRBJ2-2, the V gene TRBV3-1; D perhaps matches TRBD2 (5 bases). Germline CDR1 LGHDT, CDR2 YNNKEL (reference sequence). The CDR3 has 12 residues. The V end lost 7 bases, the J end lost 6 bases, and 9 bases lay between the germline ends. CDR3 in DNA: TGTGCCAGCACCCGAGGGCCCGGGGAGCTGTTTTTT. Amino acids: CASTRGPGELFF.

This clonotype has a count of ten or more. The chain is built from TRBV20-1 and TRBJ2-3; TRBD1 agrees at 8 bases. This CDR3 has 13 residues. Germline values: CDR1 DFQATT, CDR2 SNEGSKA (reference sequence). The CDR3 DNA is TGCAGCGCCGGACAGGGCAGCACAGATACGCAGTATTTT. Its translation is CSAGQGSTDTQYF.

This chain joins TRBV20-1 and TRBJ1-5; 9 bases match TRBD1. V shed 6 bases and J 2 bases; nucleotides not matched to a gene: 8. The CDR3 length is 15 residues. Germline CDR1 is DFQATT and CDR2 is SNEGSKA (reference sequence). As DNA, the CDR3 is TGCAGTGCGAGGGGGGACAGGGCCGGCAATCAGCCCCAGCATTTT. This translates into CSARGDRAGNQPQHF.